This TCR beta chain was identified during a study of human T cells and chemical hapten exposure. At least ten counts were recorded for this clonotype. TCRdb re-analysed the RACE reads in MiXCR, keeping a single row per CDR3 protein. The sample consists of around 99,000 distinct CDR3 sequences, approximately 9.9% of them appearing once. Regarding time point: patch test 2, 6 weeks after DPC sensitization. Treatment indicated: therapeutic diphenylcyclopropenone sensitization with weekly scalp DPC. Material: whole blood, obtained in connection with sensitization to the hapten diphenylcyclopropenone (DPC). The TCR comes from a man aged 40-49 years with alopecia areata. Some clones in this sample may be carry-over from other donors' samples.

This chain's CDR3 is CASRGSSNNEQFF. CDR3 coding DNA: TGTGCCAGCCGCGGGAGTTCGAACAATGAGCAGTTCTTC. The chain recombines TRBV6-2 or TRBV6-3 with TRBJ2-1; TRBD2 agrees at 7 bases. The V segment lost 8 bases and the J segment 5 bases; nucleotides outside the gene matches: 6. The CDR3 contains 13 residues. CDR1 is MNHEY and CDR2 is SVGEGT in the germline V gene.